These 5 T cell receptor beta chains were all obtained from the same sample, sequenced in a study of CD8+ T cells in alopecia areata. Treatment indicated: oral pan-JAK inhibitor, 5-10 mg twice daily. Extracted RNA was reverse transcribed into cDNA, the sequencing template. Some clones are missing from TCRdb's copy, which holds only in-frame ones; the method was immunoSEQ multiplex PCR. The sample holds 150,000 to 250,000 clones, 45% to 65% seen once. The sequenced sample was CD4+ T cells sorted from blood, obtained at week 4, from a patient treated with tofacitinib. The receptor set was obtained from a human donor with alopecia areata.

This chain links TRBV29-1 with TRBJ1-2; 8 positions agree with TRBD1. The V and J ends lost 6 bases and 4 bases, in that order; junction bases with no gene match: 13. The CDR3 spans 15 residues. Germline V gene sequence: CDR1 SQVTM, CDR2 ANQGSEA. This chain's CDR3 is CSVRKAQGASYGYTF. In DNA form, the CDR3 reads TGCAGCGTCCGAAAGGCCCAGGGGGCCTCCTATGGCTACACCTTC.

This clone was detected only once. The V and J genes are TRBV7-9 and TRBJ2-5; D uncertain. Germline V gene lookup returns CDR1 SEHNR and CDR2 FQNEAQ (reference sequence). Deletions cut 3 bases from V and 5 bases from J, with 10 bases between. This CDR3 is 13 amino acids long. The CDR3 loop reads CASSFRPRETQYF. DNA for the CDR3: TGTGCCAGCAGCTTCAGGCCCCGGGAGACCCAGTACTTC.

The chain is built from TRBV7-2 and TRBJ2-7; D might be TRBD1 or TRBD2, each matching 6 bases. The CDR3 covers 15 residues. V lost 3 bases, J lost 3 bases, and 15 bases lay in between. Per germline, CDR1 SGHTA and CDR2 FQGNSA. Here the CDR3 DNA reads TGTGCCAGCAGCTTGGGGGGCAGGGTAGTCTACGAGCAGTACTTC. Translated: CASSLGGRVVYEQYF. Variable domain in full (rest from reference TRBV7-2 and TRBJ2-7): GAGVSQSPSNKVTEKGKDVELRCDPISGHTALYWYRQSLGQGLEFLIYFQGNSAPDKSGLPSDRFSAERTGGSVSTLTIQRTQQEDSAVYLCASSLGGRVVYEQYFGPGTRLTVT.

The CDR3 is CASSLRAGFSSGANVLTF. CDR3 nucleotides: TGTGCCAGCAGCTTACGTGCGGGGTTTAGCTCTGGGGCCAACGTCCTGACTTTC. J is TRBJ2-6 and V is TRBV7-9, with D perhaps matching TRBD2 (6 bases). Germline V lookup: CDR1 SEHNR, CDR2 FQNEAQ (reference sequence). This CDR3 comprises 18 residues. V was cut by 2 bases and J by 0 bases, with 14 bases left in between.

The CDR3 nucleotides are TGCAGCGTTGAAGATTGGGGGACAGGGCAGTATTTT. It encodes CSVEDWGTGQYF. The rearrangement links TRBV29-1 to TRBJ2-3; 8 bases map to TRBD1. The germline V gene has CDR1 SQVTM and CDR2 ANQGSEA. The trim removed 0 bases at V and 11 bases at J, leaving 4 bases unmatched. The CDR3 runs 12 residues.